This TCR beta chain is drawn from a study of cytomegalovirus exposure and HLA in healthy donors. Study-wide results and limits: In a later analysis, compared with equally common non-associated chains, HLA-associated beta chains were more expanded. Common viral pathogens were later found to be apparently linked to several of the most significant clusters. Cytomegalovirus status was reportedly diagnosed by the classifier with high sensitivity and specificity.

The PCR used 60 Vbeta and 13 Jbeta primers. The repertoire was sequenced with immunoSEQ multiplex PCR; TCRdb's copy has only in-frame clones and lacks some. This table lists tens of thousands of clones. As to this clone: No antigen is known for it.

V was clipped by 5 bases and J by 4 bases, with 20 bases between them. The CDR3 length is 16 residues. Per germline, CDR1 SGHRS and CDR2 YFSETQ. This sequence joins TRBV5-1 and TRBJ2-3; a possible D gene is TRBD1 (5 bases). This TCR derives from a male donor in good health and CMV-seronegative. Sequencing was done on a sample of PBMCs. This chain's CDR3 is CASRSTQGKQADTQYF. The CDR3, as DNA: TGCGCCAGCAGGTCCACCCAGGGAAAGCAGGCAGATACGCAGTATTTT.